These 13 T cell receptor beta chains came from one sample sequenced in a study of technical replicates of blood from several donors (dated by TCRdb to 2015 to 2018). To prepare the library, the immunoSEQ multiplex PCR assay was applied. Not all clones reach the TCRdb copy of this immuneACCESS table, which keeps in-frame sequences only. Checked studies attribute under half of the gap to unresolved V genes and leave the rest unexplained. Across this sample there are about 14,000 clones, with about 85% seen only once. Around a tenth of the sample rests with the top ten. Sequenced material: PBMCs. These receptors came from a human donor in good health.

V gene TRBV27 combines with J gene TRBJ2-5; tentative D call: TRBD1 (6 bases). The germline V gene encodes CDR1 MNHEY and CDR2 SMNVEV (reference sequence). This CDR3 has 14 residues. Trimming stripped 5 bases from V and 5 bases from J, with 15 bases between. CDR3 sequence: CASSDDAGVETQYF. CDR3 nucleotides: TGTGCCAGCAGTGACGATGCAGGGGTGGAGACCCAGTACTTC.

The chain links TRBV27 to TRBJ2-5; TRBD1 aligns across 10 bases. Per the germline V gene, CDR1 is MNHEY and CDR2 is SMNVEV (reference sequence). V was clipped by 3 bases and J by 5 bases; unmatched bases: 6. The CDR3 has 15 residues. In DNA, the CDR3 is TGTGCCAGCAGTTTCCGGGACAGGGGCTGGGAGACCCAGTACTTC. As protein: CASSFRDRGWETQYF.

The chain carries TRBV28 and TRBJ2-3; the D gene is possibly TRBD1 (6 bases). V gave up 3 bases and J gave up 2 bases, with 9 bases separating them. Germline assignment: CDR1 MDHEN and CDR2 SYDVKM. There are 14 residues in the CDR3. The CDR3 nucleotides read TGTGCCAGCAGTTTTACAGGGTCCACAGATACGCAGTATTTT. It specifies CASSFTGSTDTQYF.

This chain uses TRBV6-5 with TRBJ1-1; 7 nucleotides match TRBD1. Germline-derived CDR1 and CDR2 are MNHEY and SVGAGI. The trim removed 4 bases at V and 4 bases at J, leaving 6 bases unmatched. This CDR3 is 14 amino acids long. The CDR3 region is CASSFRGQRTEAFF. The CDR3 nucleotides are TGTGCCAGCAGTTTCAGGGGACAGCGCACTGAAGCTTTCTTT.

The rearrangement joins TRBV7-3 to TRBJ2-3; the D gene is possibly TRBD2 (5 bases). V was trimmed by 0 bases and J by 1 base, leaving 14 bases between them. The germline gives CDR1 SGHTA, CDR2 FQGTGA. CDR3 length: 17 residues. In nucleotides, the CDR3 is TGTGCCAGCAGCTTAACCTCACCCGGAGGAGGCACAGATACGCAGTATTTT. Translated, it gives CASSLTSPGGGTDTQYF.

CDR3 sequence reads: CASSRDETGQEQYF. For the CDR3, the DNA is TGTGCCAGTAGTAGAGACGAGACAGGGCAAGAGCAGTACTTC. The J gene is TRBJ2-7, the V gene TRBV19; 7 bases match TRBD1. The CDR3 consists of 14 residues. Germline V CDR1 and CDR2: LNHDA, SQIVND (reference sequence). V lost 4 bases to trimming and J lost 7 bases; unmatched junction nucleotides: 10.

The chain recombines TRBV10-1 with TRBJ2-7, with D unresolved. The CDR3 consists of 12 residues. Trimming removed 5 bases at V and 0 bases at J, with 5 bases between. Germline loops: CDR1 WNHNN, CDR2 SYGVQD (reference sequence). The CDR3 here is CASSYSSYEQYF. Here the CDR3 DNA reads TGCGCCAGCAGTTACAGCTCCTACGAGCAGTACTTC.

The chain couples TRBV6-1 to TRBJ2-1; perhaps TRBD1 as D (6 bases). Per the germline V gene, CDR1 is MNHNS and CDR2 is SASEGT. The CDR3 has 14 residues. The V end was cut by 1 base, the J end by 6 bases, with 10 bases between. The CDR3 loop reads CASSEVRGRNEQFF. The CDR3 bases are TGTGCCAGCAGTGAAGTCAGGGGCCGCAATGAGCAGTTCTTC.

The genes are TRBV7-8 and TRBJ2-5, with 7 bases aligning to TRBD2. The CDR3 extends over 19 amino acids. In germline, CDR1 is SGHVS, CDR2 FQNEAQ. With V trimmed by 3 bases and J by 2 bases, 18 bases remained unmatched. CDR3: CASSFRPLFQGGRQETQYF. DNA of the CDR3: TGTGCCAGCAGCTTTAGGCCACTTTTCCAGGGAGGGAGGCAAGAGACCCAGTACTTC.

This chain joins TRBV5-1 and TRBJ2-3; D gene unclear. The germline V gene encodes CDR1 SGHRS and CDR2 YFSETQ. The CDR3 contains 12 residues. V lost 4 bases and J 5 bases, leaving 8 bases between the germline ends. The CDR3 here is CASSLQRDTQYF. CDR3 coding DNA: TGCGCCAGCAGCCTACAGAGAGATACGCAGTATTTT.

CDR3 in amino acids: CASSPSDGYTF. As DNA, the CDR3 is TGTGCCAGCAGCCCCTCCGATGGCTACACCTTC. The chain links TRBV7-9 to TRBJ1-2; D call uncertain. This CDR3 comprises 11 residues. V lost 5 bases and J 6 bases, leaving 7 bases between the germline ends. The germline gives CDR1 SEHNR, CDR2 FQNEAQ (reference sequence).

The gene calls are TRBV28 and TRBJ2-3, with TRBD2 matching over 11 bases. The CDR3 is 16 amino acids. Germline CDR1 is MDHEN and CDR2 is SYDVKM. Trimming took 5 bases from V and 3 from J; bases not matched to a gene: 7. The CDR3: CASSLKLAGVTDTQYF. Here the CDR3 DNA reads TGTGCCAGCAGTCTCAAACTAGCGGGAGTTACAGATACGCAGTATTTT.

The chain employs TRBV9 and TRBJ2-3; the D is unclear. The CDR3 length is 15 residues. V gave up 2 bases and J gave up 4 bases, with 14 bases separating them. Germline V gives CDR1 SGDLS, CDR2 YYNGEE. The CDR3 bases are TGTGCCAGCAGCGTTAAGCCCGAAGAGGCAGATACGCAGTATTTT. Its translation: CASSVKPEEADTQYF.